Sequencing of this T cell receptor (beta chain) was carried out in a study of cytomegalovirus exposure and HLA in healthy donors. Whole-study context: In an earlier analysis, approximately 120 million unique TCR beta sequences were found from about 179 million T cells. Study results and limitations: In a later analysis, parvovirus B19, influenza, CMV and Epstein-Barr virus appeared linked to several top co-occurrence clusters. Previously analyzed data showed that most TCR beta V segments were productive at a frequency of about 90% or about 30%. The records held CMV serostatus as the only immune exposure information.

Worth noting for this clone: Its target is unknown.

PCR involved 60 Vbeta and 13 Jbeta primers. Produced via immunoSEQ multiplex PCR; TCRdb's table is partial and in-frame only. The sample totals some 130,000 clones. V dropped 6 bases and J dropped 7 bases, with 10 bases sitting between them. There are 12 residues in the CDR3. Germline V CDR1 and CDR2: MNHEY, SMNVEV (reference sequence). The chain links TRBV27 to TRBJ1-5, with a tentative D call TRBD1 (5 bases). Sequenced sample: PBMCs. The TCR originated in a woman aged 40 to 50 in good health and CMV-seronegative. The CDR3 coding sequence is TGTGCCAGCAGAGCGGGGGGACAGCCCCAGCATTTT. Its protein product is CASRAGGQPQHF.